This T cell receptor beta chain stems from a study of T-cell memory formation after mild COVID-19. MiXCR, applied by TCRdb to the 5' RACE reads, yields one record per CDR3 protein. The sample has about 440,000 distinct CDR3 sequences; around 18% are singletons. With 6 bases removed from V and 2 bases from J, the gap between germline ends came to 17 bases. The CDR3 has 16 amino acids. Sequencing input: PBMCs or a T cell subset sorted from them (not recorded which). The sequence derives from an adult woman who had mild COVID-19 (a few samples of this study predate the infection). Cell type and time point are not known. The gene calls are TRBV12-3 or TRBV12-4 and TRBJ1-5; weak D call: TRBD1 (5 bases). The CDR3 is CASSPRGGGGNQPQHF. The CDR3 nucleotides are TGTGCCAGCAGCCCGCGGGGCGGAGGGGGCAATCAGCCCCAGCATTTT.